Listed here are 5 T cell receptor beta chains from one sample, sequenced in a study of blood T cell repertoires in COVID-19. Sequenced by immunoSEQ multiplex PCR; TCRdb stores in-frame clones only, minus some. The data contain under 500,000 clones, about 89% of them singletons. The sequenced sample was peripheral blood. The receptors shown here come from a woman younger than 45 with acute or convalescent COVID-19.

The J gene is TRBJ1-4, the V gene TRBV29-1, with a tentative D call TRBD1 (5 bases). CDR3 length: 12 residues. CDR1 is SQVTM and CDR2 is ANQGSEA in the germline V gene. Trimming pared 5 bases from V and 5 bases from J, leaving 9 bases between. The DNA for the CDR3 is TGCAGCGTTCGACAGTTCAATGAAAAACTGTTTTTT. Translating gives CSVRQFNEKLFF.

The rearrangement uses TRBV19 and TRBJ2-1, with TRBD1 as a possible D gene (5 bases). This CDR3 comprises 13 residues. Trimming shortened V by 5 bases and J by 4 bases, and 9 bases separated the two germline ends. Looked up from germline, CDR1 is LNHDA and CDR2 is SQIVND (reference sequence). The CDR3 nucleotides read TGTGCCAGTAGTTCTAGACAGTACAATGAGCAGTTCTTC. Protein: CASSSRQYNEQFF.

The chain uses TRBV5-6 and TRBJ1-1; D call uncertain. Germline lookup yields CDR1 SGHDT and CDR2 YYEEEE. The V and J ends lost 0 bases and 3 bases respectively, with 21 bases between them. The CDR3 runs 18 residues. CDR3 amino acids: CASSLEAEILMLDTEAFF. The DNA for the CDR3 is TGTGCCAGCAGCTTGGAGGCGGAGATTCTCATGCTCGACACTGAAGCTTTCTTT.

The CDR3 loop reads CASSFRRGSNQPQHF. DNA for the CDR3: TGTGCCAGCAGCTTTAGAAGAGGTAGCAATCAGCCCCAGCATTTT. The chain combines TRBV7-8 with TRBJ1-5; unclear D gene. The CDR3 length is 15 residues. Looked up from germline, CDR1 is SGHVS and CDR2 is FQNEAQ. V dropped 3 bases and J dropped 0 bases, with 9 bases sitting between them.

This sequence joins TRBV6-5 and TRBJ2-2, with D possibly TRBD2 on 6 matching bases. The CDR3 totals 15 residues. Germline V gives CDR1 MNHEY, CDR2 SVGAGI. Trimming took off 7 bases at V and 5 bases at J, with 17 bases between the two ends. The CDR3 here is CASNHGGLATGELFF. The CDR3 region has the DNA TGTGCCAGCAACCACGGCGGCCTAGCGACCGGGGAGCTGTTTTTT.